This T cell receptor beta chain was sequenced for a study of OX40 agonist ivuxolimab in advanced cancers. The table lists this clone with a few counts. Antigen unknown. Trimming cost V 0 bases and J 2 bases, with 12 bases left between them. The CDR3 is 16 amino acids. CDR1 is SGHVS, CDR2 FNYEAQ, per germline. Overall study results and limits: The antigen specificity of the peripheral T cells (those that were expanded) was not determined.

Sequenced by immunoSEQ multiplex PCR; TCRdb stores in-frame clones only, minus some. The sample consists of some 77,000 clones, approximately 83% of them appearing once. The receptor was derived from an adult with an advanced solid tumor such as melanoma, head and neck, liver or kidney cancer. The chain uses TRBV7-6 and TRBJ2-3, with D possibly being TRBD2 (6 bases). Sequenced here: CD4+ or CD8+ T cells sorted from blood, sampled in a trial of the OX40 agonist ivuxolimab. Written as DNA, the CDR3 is TGTGCCAGCAGCTTAGCGGCCCCGGGAGCCACAGATACGCAGTATTTT. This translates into CASSLAAPGATDTQYF. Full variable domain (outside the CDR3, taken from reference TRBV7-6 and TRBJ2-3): GAGVSQSPRYKVTKRGQDVALRCDPISGHVSLYWYRQALGQGPEFLTYFNYEAQQDKSGLPNDRFSAERPEGSISTLTIQRTEQRDSAMYRCASSLAAPGATDTQYFGPGTRLTVL.